This passage covers 2 T cell receptor beta chains from one sample sequenced in a study of cytotoxic CD8 clonotypes in ibrutinib-treated CLL. Only in-frame clones appear in the TCRdb table, and some are missing; sequencing was by immunoSEQ multiplex PCR. The sample lists approximately 300,000 clones, 80% seen once, with over 6.5% in the top ten. Sequenced here: PBMCs, sampled before ibrutinib treatment. The receptors here all came from a human donor with chronic lymphocytic leukemia.

The chain combines TRBV14 with TRBJ2-7; 12 nucleotides line up with TRBD2. CDR3 length: 15 amino acids. V was pared by 4 bases and J by 4 bases, with 5 bases of the junction left unmatched. Per the germline V gene, CDR1 is SGHDN and CDR2 is FVKESK. The CDR3 nucleotides are TGTGCCAGCAGCCTCAGACTAGCGGGAGTTTACGAGCAGTACTTC. This encodes CASSLRLAGVYEQYF.

The CDR3 region is CASSEVAQGINTEAFF. The CDR3 DNA follows: TGTGCCAGCAGTGAAGTCGCCCAGGGGATTAACACTGAAGCTTTCTTT. The rearrangement uses TRBV6-1 and TRBJ1-1, with D tentatively TRBD1 (6 bases). With 1 base removed from V and 2 bases from J, the gap between germline ends came to 14 bases. The length of the CDR3 is 16 residues. Per germline, CDR1 MNHNS and CDR2 SASEGT.